A selection of T cell receptor beta chains follows, all from one sample in a study of blood T cell repertoires in COVID-19. Sequencing was performed with immunoSEQ multiplex PCR; in TCRdb, only in-frame clones are kept and a portion is missing. The profile shows some 130,000 clones, roughly 84% of them singletons. What was sequenced was PBMCs or T cells enriched from blood (not recorded which). The receptors were gathered from a man in his forties or fifties with acute COVID-19. Each CDR3 is given with its conserved first and last residue. D genes are given only for firm matches. Only some rows state a clone size, as once, few, many or a class for expanded clones.

.	once	TRBJ2-6	TRBV27	CASSLEGLSGANVLTF	TGTGCCAGCAGTTTAGAGGGACTCTCTGGGGCCAACGTCCTGACTTTC
.	.	TRBJ2-7	TRBV3-1/TRBV3-2	CASSQDGGSFPGEQYF	TGTGCCAGCAGCCAAGATGGGGGCTCCTTCCCTGGGGAGCAGTACTTC
.	.	TRBJ1-2	TRBV11-2	CASSLAGANYGYTF	TGTGCCAGCAGCTTAGCGGGGGCTAACTATGGCTACACCTTC
TRBD1	.	TRBJ2-7	TRBV29-1	CSVEMGQGPYEQYF	TGCAGCGTTGAGATGGGACAGGGTCCCTACGAGCAGTACTTC
TRBD2	.	TRBJ2-5	TRBV4-3	CASSQERGVTQYF	TGCGCCAGCAGCCAAGAACGGGGGGTGACCCAGTACTTC
.	.	TRBJ2-1	TRBV28	CASSLYRRRSLEQFF	TGTGCCAGCAGTTTGTATCGGAGGCGTAGCCTTGAGCAGTTCTTC
TRBD2	.	TRBJ2-1	TRBV6-4	CASSPSSGGYGEQFF	TGTGCCAGCAGTCCTTCTAGCGGCGGGTACGGTGAGCAGTTCTTC
.	.	TRBJ2-2	TRBV20-1	CSASPAGDTGELFF	TGCAGTGCTAGTCCCGCAGGGGACACCGGGGAGCTGTTTTTT
TRBD1	.	TRBJ2-7	TRBV7-8	CASSLALTGGSSYEQYF	TGTGCCAGCAGTTTGGCCCTTACAGGGGGCTCTTCCTACGAGCAGTACTTC
.	.	TRBJ2-7	TRBV5-1	CASCSRGQFSRCEQYF	TGCGCCAGCTGTTCGCGGGGGCAATTCTCGCGCTGCGAGCAGTACTTC
TRBD1	once	TRBJ1-2	TRBV3-1/TRBV3-2	CASSPLGTGVSGYTF	TGTGCCAGCAGCCCGCTCGGGACAGGCGTTTCGGGCTACACCTTC
.	.	TRBJ2-7	TRBV7-2	CASSLVAGASLYEQYF	TGTGCCAGCAGCTTAGTCGCGGGGGCTAGTTTATACGAGCAGTACTTC
.	.	TRBJ1-4	TRBV20-1	CSASPDSWGANEKLFF	TGCAGTGCTAGTCCGGACTCATGGGGGGCTAATGAAAAACTGTTTTTT
.	.	TRBJ1-5	TRBV27	CASSFKGEGNQPQHF	TGTGCCAGCAGTTTCAAGGGGGAGGGTAATCAGCCCCAGCATTTT
.	.	TRBJ2-7	TRBV4-3	CASSQDWPRVDEQYF	TGCGCCAGCAGCCAAGATTGGCCCAGGGTCGACGAGCAGTACTTC
.	.	TRBJ2-5	TRBV5-4	CASSRESRETQYF	TGTGCCAGCAGCCGAGAGTCCCGGGAGACCCAGTACTTC
.	.	TRBJ1-4	TRBV4-3	CASSQDGVGGEKLFF	TGCGCCAGCAGCCAAGACGGGGTTGGAGGTGAAAAACTGTTTTTT
TRBD1	.	TRBJ2-1	TRBV11-3	CASSLGTGSYNEQFF	TGTGCCAGCAGCTTAGGGACAGGGTCCTACAATGAGCAGTTCTTC
.	.	TRBJ1-5	TRBV7-9	CASSLAAGASNQPQHF	TGTGCCAGCAGCTTAGCGGCAGGGGCCTCCAATCAGCCCCAGCATTTT
.	.	TRBJ1-4	TRBV6-5	CASSRTHNEKLFF	TGTGCCAGCAGTCGGACACATAATGAAAAACTGTTTTTT
TRBD1	.	TRBJ1-6	TRBV2	CASSETWAGGDLSYNSPLHF	TGTGCCAGCAGTGAAACCTGGGCAGGGGGCGATTTATCCTATAATTCACCCCTCCACTTT
.	.	TRBJ2-7	TRBV13	CASSPPLLNTAESSYEQYF	TGTGCCAGCAGCCCCCCCCTCCTAAACACAGCGGAAAGCTCCTACGAGCAGTACTTC
TRBD2	.	TRBJ2-2	TRBV24-1	CATSEVRAGTGELFF	TGTGCCACCAGTGAAGTGAGAGCGGGAACTGGGGAGCTGTTTTTT
.	.	TRBJ2-1	TRBV10-3	CAISEFLGGHNEQFF	TGTGCCATCAGTGAGTTCCTAGGGGGACACAATGAGCAGTTCTTC
TRBD2	.	TRBJ2-1	TRBV27	CASSRGVDYNEQFF	TGTGCCAGCTCCCGGGGGGTAGACTACAATGAGCAGTTCTTC
TRBD2	.	TRBJ2-1	TRBV14	CASSQIGLAGVQFF	TGTGCCAGCAGTCAAATCGGACTAGCGGGGGTGCAGTTCTTC
TRBD2	.	TRBJ2-7	TRBV9	CASSPGPSGGYEQYF	TGTGCCAGCAGCCCCGGGCCTAGCGGGGGCTACGAGCAGTACTTC
.	.	TRBJ1-4	TRBV4-3	CASSKTVTVEKLFF	TGCGCCAGCAGCAAGACAGTTACAGTTGAAAAACTGTTTTTT
.	many	TRBJ1-1	TRBV5-6	CASSLAGITEAFF	TGTGCCAGCAGCTTGGCGGGGATTACTGAAGCTTTCTTT
.	.	TRBJ1-4	TRBV2	CASFRTGLTDRATNEKLFF	TGTGCCAGCTTTCGTACTGGGTTGACAGATAGGGCAACTAATGAAAAACTGTTTTTT
.	.	TRBJ2-3	TRBV3-1/TRBV3-2	CASSQDWAGQDTQYF	TGTGCCAGCAGCCAAGACTGGGCAGGCCAGGATACGCAGTATTTT
.	.	TRBJ2-7	TRBV28	CASSLGLRPLSYEQYF	TGTGCCAGCAGTTTAGGTCTGAGGCCCCTCTCCTACGAGCAGTACTTC
TRBD1	.	TRBJ1-6	TRBV28	CASSTNRGGSPLHF	TGTGCCAGCAGTACTAACAGGGGCGGTTCACCCCTCCACTTT
TRBD1	.	TRBJ1-2	TRBV5-1	CASSDRDRDANYGYTF	TGCGCCAGCAGCGACCGGGACAGAGATGCTAACTATGGCTACACCTTC
.	.	TRBJ1-1	TRBV6-5	CASSTPRTEAFF	TGTGCCAGCAGTACCCCGCGGACTGAAGCTTTCTTT
.	.	TRBJ1-5	TRBV4-1	CASSLDRFSNQPQHF	TGCGCCAGCAGCCTGGACAGATTTAGCAATCAGCCCCAGCATTTT
.	.	TRBJ1-6	TRBV6-5	CASSISGNSPLHF	TGTGCCAGCAGTATCAGTGGTAATTCACCCCTCCACTTT
.	few	TRBJ1-1	TRBV7-2	CASSLSGPRTEAFF	TGTGCCAGCAGCTTAAGTGGCCCCAGGACTGAAGCTTTCTTT
TRBD1	.	TRBJ2-2	TRBV5-1	CASSTGGQGTTGELFF	TGCGCCAGTAGTACGGGCGGACAGGGAACCACCGGGGAGCTGTTTTTT
TRBD2	.	TRBJ2-2	TRBV11-3	CASSFLPVGLAGKVSGELFF	TGTGCCAGCAGCTTTCTACCGGTGGGACTAGCGGGGAAGGTATCCGGGGAGCTGTTTTTT
TRBD1	few	TRBJ1-6	TRBV5-1	CASSLGQGVTPLHF	TGCGCCAGCAGCTTAGGACAGGGGGTAACACCCCTCCACTTT
TRBD2	.	TRBJ2-7	TRBV19	CASSPSSGVASYEQYF	TGTGCCAGTAGCCCCAGTAGCGGGGTCGCCTCCTACGAGCAGTACTTC
TRBD2	.	TRBJ2-1	TRBV11-2	CASSAQLAEAGNEQFF	TGTGCCAGCAGCGCACAGCTAGCGGAGGCTGGCAATGAGCAGTTCTTC
.	many	TRBJ1-6	TRBV27	CASSSQNPGHENSPLHF	TGTGCCAGCAGTTCCCAAAACCCGGGACATGAGAATTCACCCCTCCACTTT
TRBD1	.	TRBJ2-4	TRBV28	CASSPLGQGLNIQYF	TGTGCCAGCAGCCCCTTGGGACAGGGCCTAAACATTCAGTACTTC
.	.	TRBJ1-4	TRBV4-3	CASSQVHNTNEKLFF	TGCGCCAGCAGCCAAGTCCACAATACAAATGAAAAACTGTTTTTT
.	.	TRBJ1-5	TRBV15	CATSRDLWSVSRGNQPQHF	TGTGCCACCAGCAGAGATCTCTGGAGTGTTTCAAGAGGCAATCAGCCCCAGCATTTT
.	.	TRBJ2-5	TRBV5-1	CASSLGRFQETQYF	TGCGCCAGCAGCTTGGGCAGGTTCCAAGAGACCCAGTACTTC
.	.	TRBJ1-1	TRBV12-3/TRBV12-4	CASSLAGRYEAFF	TGTGCCAGCAGTTTAGCAGGGAGATACGAAGCTTTCTTT
.	once	TRBJ1-1	TRBV6-5	CASSYSGVLAEAFF	TGTGCCAGCAGTTATAGCGGGGTGTTGGCTGAAGCTTTCTTT
.	.	TRBJ2-1	TRBV19	CASTGAAGEYYNEQFF	TGTGCCAGTACAGGGGCGGCGGGAGAGTATTACAATGAGCAGTTCTTC
.	.	TRBJ1-2	TRBV27	CASSSTTLRKGYTF	TGTGCCAGCAGTTCCACTACCCTCCGAAAGGGCTACACCTTC
TRBD1	.	TRBJ1-5	TRBV11-2	CASSPGQGYNQPQHF	TGTGCCAGCAGCCCAGGACAGGGATACAATCAGCCCCAGCATTTT